These 19 T cell receptor beta chains share one sample of origin, sequenced in a study of blood T cells in healthy people across ages. Alongside a J-beta primer mix, a sample-barcoded 5' primer served in a second PCR lasting about 7 to 11 cycles. TCRdb processed the 5' RACE reads anew with MiXCR; each CDR3 protein has one entry. The sample has hundreds of thousands of distinct CDR3 sequences, 44% seen once; the top ten hold roughly 19%. The source material was blood. The receptor set was obtained from a man in his sixties in good health.

The sample holds a few counts of this clonotype. V and J are TRBV18 and TRBJ1-2, with unresolved D. V dropped 3 bases and J dropped 5 bases, with 13 bases sitting between them. The CDR3 contains 14 residues. Germline CDR1 and CDR2: KGHSH and LQKENI. CDR3 sequence: CASSPTSEGYGYTF. The CDR3 bases are TGTGCCAGCTCACCCACCTCGGAGGGATATGGCTACACCTTC.

This clonotype was observed a handful of times. V gene TRBV7-9 combines with J gene TRBJ2-3; 10 bases are shared with TRBD1. Germline V lookup: CDR1 SEHNR, CDR2 FQNEAQ (reference sequence). The CDR3 is 17 residues long. Losses at the gene ends were 4 bases for V and 0 bases for J; bases not matched to a gene: 7. The CDR3 DNA reads TGTGCCAGCAGCTCGGACAGGGGGAGTACTAGCACAGATACGCAGTATTTT. Its translation is CASSSDRGSTSTDTQYF.

The gene calls are TRBV28 and TRBJ2-7; D remains unclear. This CDR3 has 14 residues. CDR1 MDHEN and CDR2 SYDVKM come from the germline V gene. Trimming removed 3 bases from V and 0 bases from J, with 9 bases in between. CDR3 residues: CASSFTAPSYEQYF. The CDR3 nucleotides are TGTGCCAGCAGTTTCACGGCTCCCTCCTACGAGCAGTACTTC.

This chain joins TRBV25-1 and TRBJ2-1; D might be TRBD1 (5 bases). TRBJ2-7 explains the end of the DNA better; the J call may be wrong. CDR1 and CDR2 from the germline V gene are MGHDK and SYGVNS. The CDR3 has 15 residues. CDR3 nucleotide sequence: TGTGCCAGCAGTGAGACAGTTAGCTCCTACAATGAGCAGTACTTC. Translated, it gives CASSETVSSYNEQYF.

V and J are TRBV11-1 and TRBJ2-1, with D perhaps TRBD2 (7 bases). Trimming pared 2 bases from V and 8 bases from J, leaving 16 bases between. The length of the CDR3 is 15 residues. Germline loops: CDR1 SGHAT, CDR2 FQDESV (reference sequence). CDR3 bases: TGTGCCAGCAGCTTATTAGGGGGGGGTGTTGATGAGCAGTTCTTC. Encoded protein: CASSLLGGGVDEQFF.

This clonotype turned up a few times. At one end, the junction sequence differs from germline, possibly due to a read error. The chain carries TRBV29-1 and TRBJ2-7; tentatively, D is TRBD1 or TRBD2 (5 bases each). Germline CDR1 is SQVTM and CDR2 is ANQGSEA. The CDR3 contains 13 residues. The CDR3 here is CSIEGNRPGEQYF. Written as DNA, the CDR3 is TGCAGCATTGAGGGGAATCGGCCTGGGGAGCAGTACTTC.

This clonotype was seen more than once but under ten times. The V gene is TRBV20-1, the J gene TRBJ2-3; D ambiguous. This CDR3 region has 12 residues. Germline values: CDR1 DFQATT, CDR2 SNEGSKA (reference sequence). Trimming took 1 base from V and 4 from J, leaving 6 bases between them. The CDR3 reads CSARVSPDTQYF. The CDR3 bases are TGCAGTGCTAGAGTCTCCCCAGATACGCAGTATTTT.

The chain has TRBV5-6 and TRBJ2-4, with D perhaps TRBD1 (7 bases). The CDR3 is 17 residues long. Germline V gene data show CDR1 as SGHDT and CDR2 as YYEEEE. Trimming pared 0 bases from V and 0 bases from J, leaving 13 bases between. CDR3 residues: CASSLAPGGIAKNIQYF. CDR3 DNA sequence: TGTGCCAGCAGCTTGGCCCCAGGGGGGATAGCCAAAAACATTCAGTACTTC.

In its sample, this clonotype was seen a few times. CDR3 sequence (DNA): TGTGCCAGCACGGAACAGGGGATCAATGAGCAGTTCTTC. This translates into CASTEQGINEQFF. J is TRBJ2-1 and V is TRBV11-2; 7 nucleotides align to TRBD1. This CDR3 is 13 amino acids long. The germline CDR1 and CDR2 sequences are SGHAT and FQNNGV. After removal of 7 bases from V and 6 bases from J, the junction contained 6 bases not matched to a gene.

This clonotype showed up many times. This chain joins TRBV29-1 and TRBJ1-2, with D perhaps matching TRBD1 (5 bases). The V and J ends lost 5 bases and 1 base respectively, with 8 bases between them. From germline, CDR1 is SQVTM and CDR2 ANQGSEA. This CDR3 region has 12 residues. Here the CDR3 reads CSVMTDNYGYTF. CDR3 DNA sequence: TGCAGCGTTATGACAGATAACTATGGCTACACCTTC.

This clonotype was observed at least ten times. The chain employs TRBV29-1 and TRBJ1-5, with a weak D call TRBD1 (5 bases). The CDR3 has 14 residues. Germline CDR1 is SQVTM and CDR2 is ANQGSEA. The V and J ends lost 5 bases and 2 bases respectively, with 13 bases between them. The CDR3 loop is CSVRMGPGNQPQHF. CDR3 in DNA: TGCAGCGTTAGGATGGGGCCTGGCAATCAGCCCCAGCATTTT.

This rearrangement joins TRBV18 to TRBJ2-1; D may be TRBD1 (6 bases). CDR3 length equals 13 residues. V was pared by 2 bases and J by 10 bases, with 12 bases between. From germline, CDR1 is KGHSH and CDR2 LQKENI. The chain's CDR3 is CASSPGPTGEQFF. The CDR3 region has the DNA TGTGCCAGCTCACCAGGTCCGACAGGCGAGCAGTTCTTC.

This clonotype turned up a few times. The J gene is TRBJ2-1, the V gene TRBV6-5; D ambiguous. The CDR3 sequence is 13 residues long. The V and J ends lost 6 bases and 5 bases respectively, with 11 bases between them. CDR1 is MNHEY and CDR2 is SVGAGI in the germline V gene. The CDR3 reads CASSPMSDNEQFF. In DNA, the CDR3 is TGTGCCAGCAGCCCCATGAGTGACAATGAGCAGTTCTTC.

This clonotype has a handful of counts. The V call is TRBV30, the J call TRBJ1-1; 8 bases are shared with TRBD1. V lost 4 bases to trimming and J lost 5 bases; unmatched junction nucleotides: 9. The CDR3 is 14 residues long. Germline V gene data show CDR1 as GTSNPN and CDR2 as SVGIG (reference sequence). CDR3 protein: CAWTKPGGRTEAFF. In nucleotides, the CDR3 is TGTGCCTGGACTAAACCAGGGGGCCGAACTGAAGCTTTCTTT.

This clonotype has a single count. The genes are TRBV6-1 and TRBJ1-4; 7 bases agree with TRBD1. CDR3 length: 17 amino acids. Trimming took 0 bases from V and 5 from J; bases not matched to a gene: 9. Germline values: CDR1 MNHNS, CDR2 SASEGT. The DNA of the CDR3 is TGTGCCAGCAGTGAAGCGCTCTGGGGACAGACAAATGAAAAACTGTTTTTT. This encodes CASSEALWGQTNEKLFF.

This clonotype was seen a handful of times. V usage is TRBV5-1 and J usage is TRBJ2-3; tentatively, D is TRBD1 (6 bases). V dropped 1 base and J dropped 4 bases, with 16 bases sitting between them. The CDR3 consists of 16 residues. In germline, CDR1 is SGHRS, CDR2 YFSETQ. The CDR3 region has the DNA TGCGCCAGCAGCTTGCCACAGGGTCGTAGCGCAGATACGCAGTATTTT. It is translated as CASSLPQGRSADTQYF.

The rearrangement uses TRBV6-1 and TRBJ2-5, with TRBD2 identical over 7 bases. The V gene's germline CDR1 is MNHNS and CDR2 SASEGT. V was pared by 6 bases and J by 2 bases, with 9 bases of the junction left unmatched. CDR3 size: 15 residues. This chain's CDR3 is CASSRAGLPQETQYF. In nucleotides, the CDR3 is TGTGCCAGCAGCCGAGCGGGGTTACCTCAAGAGACCCAGTACTTC.

This clonotype was counted a few times. This chain links TRBV7-9 with TRBJ1-4; D might be TRBD1 (6 bases). This CDR3 is built from 14 residues. Per the germline V gene, CDR1 is SEHNR and CDR2 is FQNEAQ (reference sequence). V was cut by 4 bases and J by 2 bases, with 8 bases left in between. CDR3 sequence (DNA): TGTGCCAGCAGCTGGACAGACACTAATGAAAAACTGTTTTTT. Residues: CASSWTDTNEKLFF.

Concerning this clonotype: Just one base apart from a much larger clone, this may be a read error. The chain is built from TRBV6-1 and TRBJ2-5, with 9 bases lining up with TRBD1. The CDR3 loop spans 16 amino acids. Germline CDR1 is MNHNS and CDR2 is SASEGT. Germline trimming cut 5 bases from V and 4 bases from J; bases unmatched to any gene: 11. CDR3 nucleotide sequence: TGTGCCAGCAGTCGAGGATCGGGACAGGGATCAGAGACCCAGTACTTC. It yields the protein CASSRGSGQGSETQYF.